This T cell receptor (beta chain) derives from a study of OX40 agonist ivuxolimab in advanced cancers. Across the study: Prior therapy, whether anti-PD-1, anti-PD-L1 or anti-CTLA-4, was allowed, and approximately 37% had some.

V shed 6 bases and J shed 3 bases, with 9 bases lying between them. The CDR3 sequence is 13 residues long. The germline V gene has CDR1 SEHNR and CDR2 FQNEAQ (reference sequence). TCRdb keeps only in-frame clones here, not all; method: immunoSEQ multiplex PCR. In the table there are about 62,000 clones, about four fifths of which are singletons. On this clone: Its antigen is as yet unknown.

Study-wide points: A proportion of nonresponders additionally exhibited low normalized T-cell clonal expansion.

This clonotype originated in an adult with an advanced solid tumor such as melanoma, head and neck, liver or kidney cancer. Here the sequenced sample was CD4+ or CD8+ T cells sorted from blood, taken in a trial of the OX40 agonist ivuxolimab. The V call is TRBV7-9, the J call TRBJ1-3, with D hard to call. CDR3 region: CASSVLGGNTIYF. Here the CDR3 DNA reads TGTGCCAGCAGTGTGCTAGGTGGAAACACCATATATTTT.